These T cell receptor beta chains were read from a single sample in a study of cytomegalovirus exposure and HLA in healthy donors. TCRdb's table, derived via immunoSEQ multiplex PCR, lists solely in-frame clones and lacks some. Seen here are more than 95,000 clones, about 80% observed once, and the top ten hold 4% to 5.5%. Sequencing was done on a sample of PBMCs. The receptors come from a man younger than 45 in good health and CMV-seropositive. CDR3s include the opening cysteine and the closing phenylalanine or tryptophan. A D gene is named only where the DNA matches it firmly. Not all rows give a size; the values are once, few, many and, for expanded clones, a class.

J: TRBJ1-4; V: TRBV6-6; D: NA; size: NA; CDR3: CASSYSPQREKLFF; DNA: TGTGCCAGCAGTTACTCGCCACAGAGAGAAAAACTGTTTTTT
J: TRBJ1-5; V: TRBV5-4; D: TRBD1; size: NA; CDR3: CASSLGGTGGSQPQHF; DNA: TGTGCCAGCAGCTTGGGTGGGACAGGGGGTAGTCAGCCCCAGCATTTT
J: TRBJ2-7; V: TRBV4-3; D: TRBD1; size: NA; CDR3: CASSQPDRELAYEQYF; DNA: TGCGCCAGCAGCCAACCCGACAGGGAACTCGCCTACGAGCAGTACTTC
J: TRBJ2-5; V: TRBV4-3; D: NA; size: NA; CDR3: CASSQEEGHTTQYF; DNA: TGCGCCAGCAGCCAAGAGGAGGGGCACACCACCCAGTACTTC
J: TRBJ1-2; V: TRBV5-6; D: TRBD1; size: NA; CDR3: CASRGTGKSGQKGYTF; DNA: TGTGCCAGCAGAGGGACAGGGAAGTCGGGGCAGAAAGGCTACACCTTC
J: TRBJ2-5; V: TRBV20-1; D: NA; size: NA; CDR3: CSAPKRETQYF; DNA: TGCAGTGCTCCCAAGCGGGAGACCCAGTACTTC
J: TRBJ2-1; V: TRBV6-4; D: TRBD2; size: NA; CDR3: CASSAASGSVDEQFF; DNA: TGTGCCAGCAGTGCGGCTAGCGGGAGCGTCGATGAGCAGTTCTTC
J: TRBJ2-7; V: TRBV4-3; D: TRBD2; size: NA; CDR3: CASSQVASGGYEQYF; DNA: TGCGCCAGCAGCCAAGTAGCCAGCGGGGGGTACGAGCAGTACTTC
J: TRBJ2-5; V: TRBV4-1; D: TRBD1; size: NA; CDR3: CASSRRQGGIQETQYF; DNA: TGCGCCAGCAGCCGGCGACAGGGGGGGATTCAAGAGACCCAGTACTTC
J: TRBJ2-1; V: TRBV7-6; D: NA; size: NA; CDR3: CASSPTWGVSYNEQFF; DNA: TGTGCCAGCAGCCCCACCTGGGGGGTCTCCTACAATGAGCAGTTCTTC
J: TRBJ2-3; V: TRBV5-1; D: NA; size: NA; CDR3: CASSLASSRFDTQYF; DNA: TGCGCCAGCAGCTTGGCGTCTAGCAGGTTCGATACGCAGTATTTT
J: TRBJ2-1; V: TRBV14; D: NA; size: NA; CDR3: CASSRLAGLPYNEQFF; DNA: TGTGCCAGCAGCCGCCTTGCGGGCCTCCCCTACAATGAGCAGTTCTTC
J: TRBJ1-1; V: TRBV27; D: NA; size: few; CDR3: CASTLGLGTEAFF; DNA: TGTGCCAGCACCTTGGGCCTTGGCACTGAAGCTTTCTTT
J: TRBJ1-1; V: TRBV18; D: TRBD1; size: NA; CDR3: CASSARTGMNTEAFF; DNA: TGTGCCAGCTCAGCCCGGACAGGGATGAACACTGAAGCTTTCTTT
J: TRBJ1-6; V: TRBV27; D: NA; size: NA; CDR3: CASTHRDTNSPLHF; DNA: TGTGCCAGCACCCACCGGGACACTAATTCACCCCTCCACTTT
J: TRBJ2-7; V: TRBV5-4; D: NA; size: NA; CDR3: CASSYRGRGSEQYF; DNA: TGTGCCAGCAGCTACAGAGGGAGGGGGAGCGAGCAGTACTTC
J: TRBJ2-7; V: TRBV11-2; D: TRBD1; size: NA; CDR3: CASSHYAGTVYEQYF; DNA: TGTGCCAGCAGCCACTATGCCGGGACAGTCTACGAGCAGTACTTC
J: TRBJ2-1; V: TRBV6-6; D: TRBD1; size: NA; CDR3: CASKATGGRNNEQFF; DNA: TGTGCCAGCAAGGCGACAGGGGGTAGGAACAATGAGCAGTTCTTC
J: TRBJ1-1; V: TRBV9; D: NA; size: NA; CDR3: CASSVRGVGSEAFF; DNA: TGTGCCAGCAGCGTACGGGGGGTAGGATCTGAAGCTTTCTTT
J: TRBJ2-7; V: TRBV4-1; D: TRBD2; size: NA; CDR3: CASSPGGSGGIYEQYF; DNA: TGCGCCAGCAGCCCAGGGGGGAGCGGGGGGATTTACGAGCAGTACTTC
J: TRBJ2-7; V: TRBV9; D: TRBD2; size: NA; CDR3: CASSPRLAAYEQYF; DNA: TGTGCCAGCAGCCCCCGTCTAGCGGCCTACGAGCAGTACTTC
J: TRBJ1-2; V: TRBV4-3; D: NA; size: NA; CDR3: CASSQDRESPYGYTF; DNA: TGCGCCAGCAGCCAAGACCGGGAAAGTCCGTATGGCTACACCTTC
J: TRBJ2-3; V: TRBV11-3; D: NA; size: NA; CDR3: CASSLGFRTVQSTDTQYF; DNA: TGTGCCAGCAGCTTAGGGTTTCGGACTGTCCAAAGCACAGATACGCAGTATTTT
J: TRBJ1-3; V: TRBV28; D: TRBD1; size: NA; CDR3: CATWDRALDTIYF; DNA: TGTGCCACCTGGGACAGGGCGTTAGACACCATATATTTT
J: TRBJ2-4; V: TRBV5-6; D: NA; size: NA; CDR3: CASSLGRGGNSQYF; DNA: TGTGCCAGCAGCTTGGGGCGGGGAGGCAACAGTCAGTACTTC
J: TRBJ2-7; V: TRBV18; D: TRBD2; size: few; CDR3: CASSPALETSGSLYEQYF; DNA: TGTGCCAGCTCACCCGCTTTAGAGACTAGCGGGAGTCTCTACGAGCAGTACTTC
J: TRBJ2-6; V: TRBV18; D: NA; size: NA; CDR3: CASSLRGSGANGLTF; DNA: TGTGCCAGCTCACTCAGGGGCTCTGGGGCCAACGGCCTGACTTTC
J: TRBJ1-5; V: TRBV2; D: NA; size: once; CDR3: CASSEQRGQPQHF; DNA: TGTGCCAGCAGTGAACAACGAGGACAGCCCCAGCATTTT
J: TRBJ2-5; V: TRBV10-1; D: TRBD2; size: NA; CDR3: CASRGVERDSIETQYF; DNA: TGCGCCAGCAGGGGGGTTGAGCGGGACTCGATAGAGACCCAGTACTTC